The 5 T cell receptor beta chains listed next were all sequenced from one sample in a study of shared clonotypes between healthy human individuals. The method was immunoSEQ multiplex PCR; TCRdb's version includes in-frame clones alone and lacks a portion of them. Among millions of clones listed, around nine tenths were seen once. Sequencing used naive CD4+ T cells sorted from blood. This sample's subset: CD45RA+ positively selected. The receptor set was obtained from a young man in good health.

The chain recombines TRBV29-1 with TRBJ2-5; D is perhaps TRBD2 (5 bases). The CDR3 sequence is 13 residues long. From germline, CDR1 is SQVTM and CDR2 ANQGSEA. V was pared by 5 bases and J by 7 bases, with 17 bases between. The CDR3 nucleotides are TGCAGCGTTAACCGGGCCAGCGGCGGGACCCAGTACTTC. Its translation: CSVNRASGGTQYF. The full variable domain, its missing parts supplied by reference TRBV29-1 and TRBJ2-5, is SAVISQKPSRDICQRGTSLTIQCQVDSQVTMMFWYRQQPGQSLTLIATANQGSEATYESGFVIDKFPISRPNLTFSTLTVSNMSPEDSSIYLCSVNRASGGTQYFGPGTRLLVL.

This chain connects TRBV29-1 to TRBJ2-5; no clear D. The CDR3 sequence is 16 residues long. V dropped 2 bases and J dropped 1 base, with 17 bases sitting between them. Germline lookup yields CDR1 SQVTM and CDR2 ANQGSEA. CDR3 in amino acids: CSVEKDSGYPQETQYF. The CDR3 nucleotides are TGCAGCGTTGAAAAGGATTCTGGCTACCCCCAAGAGACCCAGTACTTC.

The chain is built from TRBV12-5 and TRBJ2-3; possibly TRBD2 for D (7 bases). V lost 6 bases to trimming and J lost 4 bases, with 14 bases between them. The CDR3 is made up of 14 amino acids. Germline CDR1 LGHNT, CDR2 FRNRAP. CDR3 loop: CASGPGGSADTQYF. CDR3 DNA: TGTGCTAGTGGGCCGGGGGGCTCGGCAGATACGCAGTATTTT.

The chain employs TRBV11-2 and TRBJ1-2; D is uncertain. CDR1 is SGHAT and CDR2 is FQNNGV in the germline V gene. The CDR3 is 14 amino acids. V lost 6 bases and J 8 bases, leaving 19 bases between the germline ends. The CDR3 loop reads CASRNKGGVYGYTF. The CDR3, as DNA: TGTGCCAGCAGAAACAAAGGCGGGGTTTACGGCTACACCTTC. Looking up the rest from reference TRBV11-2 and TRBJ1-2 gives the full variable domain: EAGVAQSPRYKIIEKRQSVAFWCNPISGHATLYWYQQILGQGPKLLIQFQNNGVVDDSQLPKDRFSAERLKGVDSTLKIQPAKLEDSAVYLCASRNKGGVYGYTFGSGTRLTVV.

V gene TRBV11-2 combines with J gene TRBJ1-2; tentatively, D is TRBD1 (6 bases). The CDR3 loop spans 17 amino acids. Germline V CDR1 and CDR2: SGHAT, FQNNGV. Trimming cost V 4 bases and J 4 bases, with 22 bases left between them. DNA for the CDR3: TGTGCCAGCAGCTCCGTTCGACAGGCGCTGGTCGGCTATGGCTACACCTTC. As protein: CASSSVRQALVGYGYTF.